These T cell receptor beta chains were read from a single sample in a study of cytomegalovirus exposure and HLA in healthy donors. TCRdb's copy holds only in-frame clones and misses some; the assay was immunoSEQ multiplex PCR. In the table there are around 20,000 clones, about four fifths of which are singletons. Specimen: PBMCs. The receptors here all came from a human donor in good health. CDR3s include the opening cysteine and the closing phenylalanine or tryptophan. Fields, in order: D gene, V gene, clone size, J gene, CDR3 DNA, CDR3 protein. D genes are given only for firm matches. Clone size is given for some rows only: seen once, a few or many times, or a class if the clone is expanded.

D: NA
V: TRBV7-9
size: NA
J: TRBJ2-5
DNA: TGTGCCAGCAGCCCCACCAGAGGTGGGGAGACCCAGTACTTC
CDR3: CASSPTRGGETQYF

D: TRBD2
V: TRBV5-1
size: NA
J: TRBJ2-5
DNA: TGCGCCAGCAGCTTGGGTCCGGGACTACGAAAGACCCAGTACTTC
CDR3: CASSLGPGLRKTQYF

D: TRBD1
V: TRBV7-9
size: NA
J: TRBJ1-2
DNA: TGTGCCAGCAGCTCCACCGGGACAGGGGGTCGAGGGTATGGCTACACCTTC
CDR3: CASSSTGTGGRGYGYTF

D: TRBD1
V: TRBV7-2
size: NA
J: TRBJ2-7
DNA: TGTGCCAGCAGCTCGGACAGGGGCTACGAGCAGTACTTC
CDR3: CASSSDRGYEQYF

D: TRBD1
V: TRBV30
size: NA
J: TRBJ1-6
DNA: TGTGCCTGGAGCCTAGGAGGAGGGGGCGATTCACCCCTCCACTTT
CDR3: CAWSLGGGGDSPLHF

D: NA
V: TRBV11-3
size: NA
J: TRBJ2-3
DNA: TGTGCCAGCAGCTTAAGACAACAAGATACGCAGTATTTT
CDR3: CASSLRQQDTQYF

D: TRBD1
V: TRBV27
size: NA
J: TRBJ2-7
DNA: TGTGCCAGCAGTTTAACCCGGGACAGGGTCCCCTACGAGCAGTACTTC
CDR3: CASSLTRDRVPYEQYF

D: NA
V: TRBV4-3
size: few
J: TRBJ1-4
DNA: TGCGCCAGCAGCCAAGGGGGGGGTTGGCAGGGAAACGAAAAACTGTTTTTT
CDR3: CASSQGGGWQGNEKLFF

D: TRBD1
V: TRBV4-2
size: NA
J: TRBJ1-1
DNA: TGTGCCAGCAGCCGGACATGGACAGGGGGGGACACTGAAGCTTTCTTT
CDR3: CASSRTWTGGDTEAFF

D: NA
V: TRBV4-1
size: NA
J: TRBJ2-1
DNA: TGCGCCAGCAGCCCCAGGGCTAGCGCGTACAATGAGCAGTTCTTC
CDR3: CASSPRASAYNEQFF

D: NA
V: TRBV18
size: NA
J: TRBJ2-1
DNA: TGTGCCAGCTCACCCCGGACAGGGAGGGTCAATGAGCAGTTCTTC
CDR3: CASSPRTGRVNEQFF

D: TRBD1
V: TRBV18
size: NA
J: TRBJ2-5
DNA: TGTGCCAGCTCACCAGGGACAGGAGGAGGAGAGCAGTACTTC
CDR3: CASSPGTGGGEQYF

D: NA
V: TRBV7-9
size: once
J: TRBJ2-5
DNA: TGTGCCGGAGGCCAGTACCAAGAGACCCAGTACTTC
CDR3: CAGGQYQETQYF

D: NA
V: TRBV11-3
size: NA
J: TRBJ2-3
DNA: TGTGCCAGCAGCTATGGGCTGAGAGCAGCAACAGATACGCAGTATTTT
CDR3: CASSYGLRAATDTQYF

D: NA
V: TRBV4-3
size: NA
J: TRBJ1-5
DNA: TGCGCCAGCAGCCAAGACTCCTACGGCAATCAGCCCCAGCATTTT
CDR3: CASSQDSYGNQPQHF

D: TRBD1
V: TRBV27
size: NA
J: TRBJ1-5
DNA: TGTGCCAGCAGCCGACAGGGTCGTCAGCCCCAGCATTTT
CDR3: CASSRQGRQPQHF

D: NA
V: TRBV11-2
size: NA
J: TRBJ1-1
DNA: TGTGCCAGCAGATCCGGAGTAGGGGATCGGACTGAAGCTTTCTTT
CDR3: CASRSGVGDRTEAFF

D: NA
V: TRBV18
size: NA
J: TRBJ2-2
DNA: TGTGCCAGCTCACCTCTCACAGGGTTCACCGGGGAGCTGTTTTTT
CDR3: CASSPLTGFTGELFF

D: NA
V: TRBV6-6
size: NA
J: TRBJ1-2
DNA: TGTGCCAGCACCCAACCGGGGGGCAGAGGCTATGGCTACACCTTC
CDR3: CASTQPGGRGYGYTF

D: TRBD1
V: TRBV6-5
size: NA
J: TRBJ1-6
DNA: TGTGCCAGCAGTGACAGGGGCGGGTCACCCCTCCACTTT
CDR3: CASSDRGGSPLHF

D: TRBD1
V: TRBV7-3
size: NA
J: TRBJ1-2
DNA: TGTGCCAGCAGCCCGGGACAGGGGGACGGCTACACCTTC
CDR3: CASSPGQGDGYTF

D: TRBD2
V: TRBV11-1
size: NA
J: TRBJ2-5
DNA: TGTGCCAGCAGACCCATTCAGCGGGGGCAAGAGACCCAGTACTTC
CDR3: CASRPIQRGQETQYF

D: NA
V: TRBV7-9
size: NA
J: TRBJ2-2
DNA: TGTGCCCCCACCGGGGAATCCGGGGAGCTGTTTTTT
CDR3: CAPTGESGELFF

D: TRBD1
V: TRBV30
size: NA
J: TRBJ2-5
DNA: TGTGCCTGGAGTCCACTGGGGCAGGGGGCCAAGGAGACCCAGTACTTC
CDR3: CAWSPLGQGAKETQYF